The T cell receptor (beta chain) described here comes from a study of T-cell reconstitution after alpha-beta-depleted transplantation in children. Study observations and caveats: The origin of alpha-beta T cells about two months after transplant was reportedly several hundred expanded graft clones. T-cell numbers and diversity one year post-transplant derived largely from freshly generated T cells.

Points on this clonotype: Its antigen is unknown. A read error may be the cause here, since a much bigger clone is one base away.

A TCRbeta library incorporating unique molecular identifiers was prepared. TCRdb re-called the PCR reads with MiXCR, one entry per CDR3 protein. The sample has some 300,000 distinct CDR3 sequences; 10% are singletons. Sequencing used PBMCs, obtained before TCRalphabeta/CD19-depleted stem cell transplant. This clonotype originated in a boy less than two years old with acute myeloid leukemia, due to receive a stem cell transplant.

The DNA of the CDR3 is TGCAGTGCTAGACGGGGCCAGGGGGGATACGACCAGTACTTC. It codes for CSARRGQGGYDQYF. V usage is TRBV20-1 and J usage is TRBJ2-7; the D gene is possibly TRBD1 (7 bases). This CDR3 region has 14 residues. Per germline, CDR1 DFQATT and CDR2 SNEGSKA (reference sequence).